This T cell receptor (beta chain) was documented in a study of shared clonotypes between healthy human individuals. CDR3 length: 15 residues. Germline V gene lookup returns CDR1 SGHNT and CDR2 YYREEE (reference sequence). V lost 0 bases, J lost 2 bases, and 12 bases lay in between. About this clone: Its specificity is not known.

Unsorted PBMC replicate PCRs used 300 ng DNA, about 30,000 T cell genomes. This table comes from immunoSEQ multiplex PCR, and its TCRdb copy is limited to in-frame clones, with some not included. The sample yields hundreds of thousands of clones, about 76% seen once. Findings of the study overall: Clonotype sharing among donors, it was expected, would be affected by sequencing depth.

The V and J genes are TRBV5-4 and TRBJ2-7; D is undetermined. The sample consisted of PBMCs. The origin of this receptor is a woman aged 35 to 49 in good health. Some clones in this sample may be carry-over from other donors' samples. As DNA, the CDR3 is TGTGCCAGCAGCTTGGGGGGTTTGAGCGCCTACGAGCAGTACTTC. Amino acid sequence: CASSLGGLSAYEQYF.